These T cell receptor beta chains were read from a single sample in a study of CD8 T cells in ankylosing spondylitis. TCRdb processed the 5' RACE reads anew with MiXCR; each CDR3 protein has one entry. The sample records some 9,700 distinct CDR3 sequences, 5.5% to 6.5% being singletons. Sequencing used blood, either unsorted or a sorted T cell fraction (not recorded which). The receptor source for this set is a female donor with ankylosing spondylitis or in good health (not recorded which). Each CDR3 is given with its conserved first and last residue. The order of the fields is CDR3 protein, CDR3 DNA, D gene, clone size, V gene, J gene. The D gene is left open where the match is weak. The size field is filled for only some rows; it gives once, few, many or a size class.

CDR3 protein: CASSGTGPGTQYF
CDR3 DNA: TGTGCCAGCAGCGGAACCGGGCCAGGTACGCAGTATTTT
D gene: .
clone size: few
V gene: TRBV9
J gene: TRBJ2-3

CDR3 protein: CASSDDSFYGYTF
CDR3 DNA: TGTGCCAGCAGCGACGACAGCTTCTATGGCTACACCTTC
D gene: .
clone size: many
V gene: TRBV9
J gene: TRBJ1-2

CDR3 protein: CASSVWGGTDTQYF
CDR3 DNA: TGTGCCAGCAGCGTCTGGGGTGGCACAGATACGCAGTATTTT
D gene: .
clone size: few
V gene: TRBV9
J gene: TRBJ2-3

CDR3 protein: CASSGPRYEQYF
CDR3 DNA: TGTGCCAGCAGCGGACCTAGGTACGAGCAGTACTTC
D gene: .
clone size: many
V gene: TRBV9
J gene: TRBJ2-7

CDR3 protein: CASSADSYEQYF
CDR3 DNA: TGTGCCAGCAGCGCGGACAGCTACGAGCAGTACTTC
D gene: .
clone size: many
V gene: TRBV9
J gene: TRBJ2-7

CDR3 protein: CASGNSGSLGTGELFF
CDR3 DNA: TGTGCCAGCGGCAACAGCGGGAGCCTCGGGACCGGGGAGCTGTTTTTT
D gene: TRBD2
clone size: many
V gene: TRBV9
J gene: TRBJ2-2

CDR3 protein: CASSPVWGALPLHF
CDR3 DNA: TGTGCCAGCAGCCCCGTATGGGGGGCATTACCCCTCCACTTT
D gene: .
clone size: medium-sized
V gene: TRBV9
J gene: TRBJ1-6

CDR3 protein: CASSVDESNYGYTF
CDR3 DNA: TGTGCCAGCAGCGTAGACGAGAGCAACTATGGCTACACCTTC
D gene: .
clone size: few
V gene: TRBV9
J gene: TRBJ1-2

CDR3 protein: CASSRSSGGGMNLFF
CDR3 DNA: TGTGCCAGCAGCCGTAGCTCAGGGGGCGGGATGAATCTGTTTTTT
D gene: TRBD1
clone size: many
V gene: TRBV9
J gene: TRBJ2-2

CDR3 protein: CASSQGTGFRGYTF
CDR3 DNA: TGTGCCAGCAGCCAGGGGACAGGGTTTCGTGGCTACACCTTC
D gene: TRBD1
clone size: few
V gene: TRBV9
J gene: TRBJ1-2

CDR3 protein: CASSVTGSGRRREQFF
CDR3 DNA: TGTGCCAGCAGCGTAACTGGTAGCGGGAGGAGGCGCGAGCAGTTCTTC
D gene: TRBD2
clone size: many
V gene: TRBV9
J gene: TRBJ2-1

CDR3 protein: CASSPSGGKNEQFF
CDR3 DNA: TGTGCCAGCAGCCCGAGCGGGGGGAAGAATGAGCAGTTCTTC
D gene: TRBD2
clone size: many
V gene: TRBV9
J gene: TRBJ2-1

CDR3 protein: CASARGSGDEQYF
CDR3 DNA: TGTGCCAGTGCCCGGGGCTCGGGCGACGAGCAGTACTTC
D gene: .
clone size: few
V gene: TRBV9
J gene: TRBJ2-7

CDR3 protein: CASSDRRGNSPLHF
CDR3 DNA: TGCGCCAGCAGTGACCGTCGTGGTAATTCACCCCTCCACTTT
D gene: .
clone size: many
V gene: TRBV10-1
J gene: TRBJ1-6

CDR3 protein: CASSELGTGGTGELFF
CDR3 DNA: TGTGCCAGCAGCGAACTAGGGACAGGGGGCACCGGGGAGCTGTTTTTT
D gene: TRBD1
clone size: .
V gene: TRBV9
J gene: TRBJ2-2

CDR3 protein: CASSVGGLSYEQYF
CDR3 DNA: TGTGCCAGCAGCGTAGGGGGACTCTCCTACGAGCAGTACTTC
D gene: .
clone size: medium-sized
V gene: TRBV9
J gene: TRBJ2-7

CDR3 protein: CASSVSSGGKNEQFF
CDR3 DNA: TGTGCCAGCAGCGTATCTAGCGGGGGGAAAAATGAGCAGTTCTTC
D gene: TRBD2
clone size: few
V gene: TRBV9
J gene: TRBJ2-1

CDR3 protein: CASSVETVPTYEQYF
CDR3 DNA: TGTGCCAGCAGCGTAGAGACAGTGCCAACCTACGAGCAGTACTTC
D gene: .
clone size: many
V gene: TRBV9
J gene: TRBJ2-7

CDR3 protein: CASSVDLGQNEQFF
CDR3 DNA: TGTGCCAGCAGCGTCGACCTAGGGCAGAATGAGCAGTTCTTC
D gene: .
clone size: few
V gene: TRBV9
J gene: TRBJ2-1

CDR3 protein: CASSVGSGVEETQYF
CDR3 DNA: TGTGCCAGCAGCGTAGGCTCTGGGGTGGAAGAGACCCAGTACTTC
D gene: .
clone size: many
V gene: TRBV9
J gene: TRBJ2-5

CDR3 protein: CASSVGGTGSQPQHF
CDR3 DNA: TGTGCCAGCAGCGTAGGGGGGACAGGGTCTCAGCCCCAGCATTTT
D gene: TRBD1
clone size: few
V gene: TRBV9
J gene: TRBJ1-5

CDR3 protein: CASSAHKATEAFF
CDR3 DNA: TGTGCCAGCAGCGCCCATAAAGCAACTGAAGCTTTCTTT
D gene: .
clone size: many
V gene: TRBV9
J gene: TRBJ1-1

CDR3 protein: CASSATGATNEKLFF
CDR3 DNA: TGTGCCAGCAGCGCCACTGGCGCAACTAATGAAAAACTGTTTTTT
D gene: .
clone size: many
V gene: TRBV9
J gene: TRBJ1-4

CDR3 protein: CASSVVGGAAGELFF
CDR3 DNA: TGTGCCAGCAGCGTTGTCGGGGGGGCCGCCGGGGAGCTGTTTTTT
D gene: TRBD2
clone size: medium-sized
V gene: TRBV9
J gene: TRBJ2-2

CDR3 protein: CASSVARGNEQFF
CDR3 DNA: TGTGCCAGCAGCGTAGCTAGGGGGAATGAGCAGTTCTTC
D gene: .
clone size: few
V gene: TRBV9
J gene: TRBJ2-1

CDR3 protein: CASSAGEGGGYNEQFF
CDR3 DNA: TGTGCCAGCAGCGCGGGGGAGGGGGGGGGCTACAATGAGCAGTTCTTC
D gene: .
clone size: many
V gene: TRBV9
J gene: TRBJ2-1

CDR3 protein: CASSVGGGAVGNEQFF
CDR3 DNA: TGTGCCAGCAGCGTAGGCGGGGGAGCTGTGGGGAATGAGCAGTTCTTC
D gene: TRBD2
clone size: few
V gene: TRBV9
J gene: TRBJ2-1

CDR3 protein: CASSQGGQGDGYTF
CDR3 DNA: TGTGCCAGCAGCCAAGGAGGACAGGGCGATGGCTACACCTTC
D gene: TRBD1
clone size: .
V gene: TRBV9
J gene: TRBJ1-2

CDR3 protein: CASSVVALAGDNEQFF
CDR3 DNA: TGTGCCAGCAGCGTAGTCGCTCTAGCGGGGGACAATGAGCAGTTCTTC
D gene: TRBD2
clone size: many
V gene: TRBV9
J gene: TRBJ2-1

CDR3 protein: CASSPLGDRGTYEQYF
CDR3 DNA: TGTGCCAGCAGCCCACTAGGGGACAGGGGTACCTACGAGCAGTACTTC
D gene: TRBD1
clone size: medium-sized
V gene: TRBV9
J gene: TRBJ2-7

CDR3 protein: CATSGIGGQTDTQYF
CDR3 DNA: TGTGCCACGAGTGGGATTGGCGGTCAGACAGATACGCAGTATTTT
D gene: .
clone size: many
V gene: TRBV21-1
J gene: TRBJ2-3

CDR3 protein: CATSDCRGLAGQYWGGELFF
CDR3 DNA: TGTGCCACCAGTGATTGCCGGGGACTAGCGGGACAATACTGGGGCGGGGAGCTGTTTTTT
D gene: TRBD2
clone size: many
V gene: TRBV24-1
J gene: TRBJ2-2

CDR3 protein: CASSAWIRNEQFF
CDR3 DNA: TGTGCCAGCAGCGCTTGGATTAGGAATGAGCAGTTCTTC
D gene: .
clone size: few
V gene: TRBV9
J gene: TRBJ2-1

CDR3 protein: CASSPRDREVTEAFF
CDR3 DNA: TGTGCCAGCAGCCCGCGGGACAGGGAGGTGACTGAAGCTTTCTTT
D gene: TRBD1
clone size: many
V gene: TRBV9
J gene: TRBJ1-1

CDR3 protein: CASNQGSGELFF
CDR3 DNA: TGTGCCAGCAACCAGGGATCCGGGGAGCTGTTTTTT
D gene: .
clone size: many
V gene: TRBV9
J gene: TRBJ2-2

CDR3 protein: CASSEPGQGDNEQFF
CDR3 DNA: TGTGCCAGCAGCGAACCGGGACAGGGCGACAATGAGCAGTTCTTC
D gene: TRBD1
clone size: medium-sized
V gene: TRBV9
J gene: TRBJ2-1

CDR3 protein: CASSVNNGGADSGANVLTF
CDR3 DNA: TGTGCCAGCAGCGTAAACAATGGGGGGGCCGACTCTGGGGCCAACGTCCTGACTTTC
D gene: .
clone size: few
V gene: TRBV9
J gene: TRBJ2-6

CDR3 protein: CASSFGRSSTGELFF
CDR3 DNA: TGTGCCAGCAGTTTCGGGAGGAGCAGCACCGGGGAGCTGTTTTTT
D gene: TRBD2
clone size: many
V gene: TRBV9
J gene: TRBJ2-2

CDR3 protein: CASSVQGFSSTDTQYF
CDR3 DNA: TGTGCCAGCAGCGTGCAGGGGTTCTCTAGCACAGATACGCAGTATTTT
D gene: .
clone size: many
V gene: TRBV9
J gene: TRBJ2-3

CDR3 protein: CASSVGGLDHEQYF
CDR3 DNA: TGTGCCAGCAGCGTAGGGGGACTAGACCACGAGCAGTACTTC
D gene: TRBD2
clone size: .
V gene: TRBV9
J gene: TRBJ2-7

CDR3 protein: CASSVDPQGANTEAFF
CDR3 DNA: TGTGCCAGCAGCGTAGATCCCCAGGGGGCAAACACTGAAGCTTTCTTT
D gene: TRBD1
clone size: .
V gene: TRBV9
J gene: TRBJ1-1

CDR3 protein: CASSLDSSSGSTYEQYF
CDR3 DNA: TGCGCCAGCAGCTTGGACAGCTCCTCCGGGTCGACCTACGAGCAGTACTTC
D gene: .
clone size: many
V gene: TRBV5-1
J gene: TRBJ2-7

CDR3 protein: CASSVAQTGGEKLFF
CDR3 DNA: TGTGCCAGCAGCGTAGCTCAGACAGGGGGTGAAAAACTGTTTTTT
D gene: TRBD1
clone size: medium-sized
V gene: TRBV9
J gene: TRBJ1-4

CDR3 protein: CASSVASGTVPNYGYTF
CDR3 DNA: TGTGCCAGCAGCGTAGCGTCCGGGACAGTTCCCAACTATGGCTACACCTTC
D gene: TRBD1
clone size: many
V gene: TRBV9
J gene: TRBJ1-2

CDR3 protein: CASSSGAGGYTF
CDR3 DNA: TGTGCCAGCAGCTCGGGGGCAGGGGGCTACACCTTC
D gene: .
clone size: .
V gene: TRBV9
J gene: TRBJ1-2

CDR3 protein: CASSAGTGFSEAFF
CDR3 DNA: TGTGCCAGCAGCGCCGGGACAGGGTTTTCTGAAGCTTTCTTT
D gene: TRBD1
clone size: medium-sized
V gene: TRBV9
J gene: TRBJ1-1

CDR3 protein: CASSPIPGGSLLYEQYF
CDR3 DNA: TGTGCTAGCAGCCCGATCCCTGGCGGGAGTCTCCTCTACGAGCAGTACTTC
D gene: TRBD2
clone size: many
V gene: TRBV7-7
J gene: TRBJ2-7